The 20 T cell receptor beta chains reported below all come from one sample, sequenced in a study of T cell responses to AZD1222 COVID-19 vaccine. This table comes from immunoSEQ multiplex PCR, and its TCRdb copy is limited to in-frame clones, with some not included. Here the sample spans about 140,000 clones, approximately 93% being singletons. The sample was peripheral blood, taken 28 days after the second AZD1222 dose. These receptors were collected from an adult who received the AZD1222 COVID-19 vaccine.

The genes are TRBV12-3 or TRBV12-4 and TRBJ2-7; D possibly corresponds to TRBD2 (5 bases). The V end was cut by 5 bases, the J end by 4 bases, with 6 bases between. The CDR3 covers 11 residues. The CDR3 nucleotides are TGTGCCAGCAGTGGACTGTACGAGCAGTACTTC. Residues: CASSGLYEQYF.

V usage is TRBV4-3 and J usage is TRBJ2-2; no firm D call. The V gene's germline CDR1 is LGHNA and CDR2 YSLEER. V was cut by 0 bases and J by 2 bases, with 4 bases left in between. The CDR3 is 14 residues long. The chain's CDR3 is CASSQDINTGELFF. The CDR3, as DNA: TGCGCCAGCAGCCAAGACATAAACACCGGGGAGCTGTTTTTT.

J is TRBJ2-1 and V is TRBV11-2; unclear D gene. The germline V gene encodes CDR1 SGHAT and CDR2 FQNNGV. Trimming took 5 bases from V and 7 from J, leaving 18 bases between them. The CDR3 spans 15 residues. CDR3 protein: CASSHPLGYRNEQFF. DNA of the CDR3: TGTGCCAGCAGCCACCCTCTGGGCTATCGGAATGAGCAGTTCTTC.

The rearrangement links TRBV24-1 to TRBJ2-2; D not resolved. In germline, CDR1 is KGHDR, CDR2 SFDVKD. V lost 9 bases, J lost 2 bases, and 9 bases lay in between. The CDR3 is made up of 13 amino acids. For the CDR3, the DNA is TGTGCCACCTTTGATCCTAACACCGGGGAGCTGTTTTTT. Encoded protein: CATFDPNTGELFF.

This chain joins TRBV5-1 and TRBJ1-5; the D gene is possibly TRBD1 (6 bases). Trimming cost V 4 bases and J 5 bases, with 10 bases left between them. CDR1 and CDR2 from the germline V gene are SGHRS and YFSETQ. This CDR3 comprises 13 residues. The CDR3 DNA is TGCGCCAGCAGCGTCGACAGGTATCAGCCCCAGCATTTT. This encodes CASSVDRYQPQHF.

The chain joins TRBV5-6 to TRBJ1-3; the match to TRBD1 covers 8 bases. Losses at the gene ends were 4 bases for V and 0 bases for J; bases not matched to a gene: 6. The germline V gene encodes CDR1 SGHDT and CDR2 YYEEEE. CDR3 length: 16 residues. CDR3 in DNA: TGTGCCAGCAGCCGGGGACAGGACATCTCTGGAAACACCATATATTTT. Its translation is CASSRGQDISGNTIYF.

The chain carries TRBV20-1 and TRBJ1-1, with D unresolved. Trimming removed 3 bases at V and 5 bases at J, with 10 bases between. CDR1 and CDR2 from the germline V gene are DFQATT and SNEGSKA (reference sequence). The CDR3 is 12 amino acids. CDR3 sequence (DNA): TGCAGTGCTAGTGAGGGAGGAACTGAAGCTTTCTTT. Residues: CSASEGGTEAFF.

The chain recombines TRBV4-2 with TRBJ1-1, with D hard to call. Per germline, CDR1 LGHNA and CDR2 YNFKEQ. V was trimmed by 0 bases and J by 1 base, leaving 12 bases between them. CDR3 length: 16 residues. The CDR3 region has the DNA TGTGCCAGCAGCCAAGAGCCGGCCGGGCCGAACACTGAAGCTTTCTTT. Translated: CASSQEPAGPNTEAFF.

The chain has TRBV4-2 and TRBJ1-4, with 9 bases identical to TRBD1. CDR1 LGHNA and CDR2 YNFKEQ come from the germline V gene. V lost 1 base, J lost 7 bases, and 7 bases stayed unmatched. The CDR3 runs 16 residues. CDR3 loop: CASSQGGQGGSEKLFF. DNA of the CDR3: TGTGCCAGCAGCCAAGGGGGACAGGGCGGTAGTGAAAAACTGTTTTTT.

The V call is TRBV11-2, the J call TRBJ2-7; 8 bases are a match to TRBD1. CDR3 length equals 16 residues. V gave up 1 base and J gave up 4 bases; unmatched junction bases: 9. CDR1 SGHAT and CDR2 FQNNGV come from the germline V gene. CDR3 sequence reads: CASSLAVGQGQYEQYF. In nucleotides, the CDR3 is TGTGCCAGCAGCTTAGCCGTAGGACAGGGACAGTACGAGCAGTACTTC.

This chain joins TRBV7-2 and TRBJ2-5; possible D gene TRBD1, 6 bases. This CDR3 contains 14 residues. V shed 5 bases and J shed 3 bases, with 13 bases lying between them. CDR1 SGHTA and CDR2 FQGNSA come from the germline V gene. CDR3 sequence (DNA): TGTGCCAGCAGCCCCGCCCACAGGGAAGAGACCCAGTACTTC. This sequence encodes CASSPAHREETQYF.

This chain links TRBV27 with TRBJ1-5; no definite D call. This CDR3 contains 15 residues. Germline lookup yields CDR1 MNHEY and CDR2 SMNVEV (reference sequence). The V end lost 0 bases, the J end lost 2 bases, and 8 bases lay between the germline ends. CDR3 protein: CASSLSTVGNQPQHF. The CDR3, as DNA: TGTGCCAGCAGTTTATCGACGGTTGGCAATCAGCCCCAGCATTTT.

The chain joins TRBV10-2 to TRBJ1-1, with 8 bases matching TRBD1. Germline CDR1 WSHSY, CDR2 SAAADI. This CDR3 region has 15 residues. The V gene end was trimmed by 6 bases and the J gene end by 1 base; junction bases not matched to a gene: 7. The DNA for the CDR3 is TGCGCCAGCAGCCCTAGGACAGGGACGAACACTGAAGCTTTCTTT. This translates into CASSPRTGTNTEAFF.

V usage is TRBV13 and J usage is TRBJ2-7, with 7 nucleotides matching TRBD2. Trimming removed 2 bases from V and 2 bases from J; junction bases left unmatched: 6. This CDR3 has 15 amino acids. Looked up from germline, CDR1 is PRHDT and CDR2 is FYEKMQ (reference sequence). This CDR3 is CASSLTGGGAYEQYF. The DNA for the CDR3 is TGTGCCAGCAGCTTAACCGGCGGGGGTGCCTACGAGCAGTACTTC.

The chain recombines TRBV5-4 with TRBJ1-4; 7 bases agree with TRBD1. Trimming took 0 bases from V and 3 from J; bases not matched to a gene: 5. This CDR3 spans 16 amino acids. The V gene's germline CDR1 is SGHNT and CDR2 YYREEE (reference sequence). CDR3 region: CASSLGSGTANEKLFF. CDR3 DNA: TGTGCCAGCAGCTTGGGATCTGGGACAGCTAATGAAAAACTGTTTTTT.

CDR3 sequence: CASSIGGTGKGYTF. The CDR3 DNA follows: TGTGCCAGTAGTATAGGCGGGACAGGGAAAGGCTACACCTTC. The chain employs TRBV19 and TRBJ1-2; 9 bases are shared with TRBD1. V lost 1 base to trimming and J lost 8 bases; unmatched junction nucleotides: 5. The CDR3 runs 14 residues. CDR1 is LNHDA and CDR2 is SQIVND in the germline V gene (reference sequence). Drawing the rest from reference TRBV19 and TRBJ1-2, the complete variable domain is DGGITQSPKYLFRKEGQNVTLSCEQNLNHDAMYWYRQDPGQGLRLIYYSQIVNDFQKGDIAEGYSVSREKKESFPLTVTSAQKNPTAFYLCASSIGGTGKGYTFGSGTRLTVV.

This clone occurred once. J is TRBJ2-7 and V is TRBV7-3; D is unclear. Germline V lookup: CDR1 SGHTA, CDR2 FQGTGA. The CDR3 has 14 amino acids. V shed 2 bases and J shed 6 bases, with 14 bases lying between them. The CDR3 sequence is CASSLPGDNAEQYF. The CDR3 nucleotides read TGTGCCAGCAGCTTACCCGGTGACAACGCCGAGCAGTACTTC.

V is TRBV7-3 and J is TRBJ2-1, with TRBD2 matching 8 bases. The CDR3 is 14 amino acids. Germline assignment: CDR1 SGHTA and CDR2 FQGTGA. With V trimmed by 6 bases and J by 2 bases, 3 bases remained unmatched. CDR3 nucleotides: TGTGCCAGCAGGGCGGGAGGTCCCTACAATGAGCAGTTCTTC. Amino acid sequence: CASRAGGPYNEQFF.

The rearrangement uses TRBV4-2 and TRBJ2-1; perhaps TRBD1 as D (6 bases). The CDR3 sequence is 20 residues long. Germline V gives CDR1 LGHNA, CDR2 YNFKEQ. V lost 2 bases, J lost 8 bases, and 31 bases lay in between. CDR3 region: CASSQYLPSLRPRRTDEQFF. The DNA for the CDR3 is TGTGCCAGCAGCCAATATCTCCCCTCCCTCAGACCGAGGAGGACAGATGAGCAGTTCTTC.

This clone was seen a single time. The V and J genes are TRBV6-5 and TRBJ1-2; no definite D call. CDR1 MNHEY and CDR2 SVGAGI come from the germline V gene. The CDR3 contains 12 residues. V lost 8 bases and J lost 8, with 15 bases in between. CDR3 region: CASFNPNLGYTF. CDR3 in DNA: TGTGCCAGCTTTAACCCCAACCTAGGCTACACCTTC.